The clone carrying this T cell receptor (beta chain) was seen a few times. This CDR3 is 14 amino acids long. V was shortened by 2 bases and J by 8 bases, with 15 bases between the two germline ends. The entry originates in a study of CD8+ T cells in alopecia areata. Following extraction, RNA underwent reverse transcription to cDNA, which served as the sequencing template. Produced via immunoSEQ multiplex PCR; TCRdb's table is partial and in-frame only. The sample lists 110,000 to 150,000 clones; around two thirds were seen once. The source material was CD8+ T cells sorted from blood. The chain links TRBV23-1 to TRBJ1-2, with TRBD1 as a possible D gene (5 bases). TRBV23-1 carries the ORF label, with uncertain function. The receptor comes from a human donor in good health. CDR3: CASSQTILGDGYTF. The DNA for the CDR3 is TGCGCCAGCAGTCAAACGATCTTGGGGGACGGCTACACCTTC.